Presented here are 8 T cell receptor beta chains from one specimen sequenced in a study of Ad26.COV2.S vaccination and SARS-CoV-2 variants. Using immunoSEQ multiplex PCR, the repertoire was profiled, and TCRdb retains in-frame clones only, with some absent. The sample holds about 420,000 clones; 70% to 90% are singletons and the top ten take around 3.6%. Stated treatment: approximately 18 received Ad26.COV2.S at low or high dose, single or two shots; five or six received placebo; per-sample allocation not given. On day 63 after the first injection, vaccine and placebo recipients gave samples. The sample was peripheral blood, taken in a trial of Ad26.COV2.S vaccine versus placebo. Receptors originate from a person aged 18 to 59 who received the Ad26.COV2.S COVID-19 vaccine or a placebo.

As regards this clone: A read error is possible here, since a much larger clone lies one base away. Other DNA sequences in the sample encode the same CDR3. The chain employs TRBV2 and TRBJ1-5; 8 positions agree with TRBD1. V shed 4 bases, J shed 4 bases, and the junction held 0 bases outside the gene matches. The germline V gene encodes CDR1 SNHLY and CDR2 FYNNEI. The CDR3 runs to 13 residues. This chain's CDR3 is CASSGQGNQPQHF. In DNA, the CDR3 is TGTGCCAGCAGTGGACAGGGGAATCAGCCCCAGCATTTT. Drawing the rest from reference TRBV2 and TRBJ1-5, the complete variable domain is EPEVTQTPSHQVTQMGQEVILRCVPISNHLYFYWYRQILGQKVEFLVSFYNNEISEKSEIFDDQFSVERPDGSNFTLKIRSTKLEDSAMYFCASSGQGNQPQHFGDGTRLSIL.

The chain carries TRBV29-1 and TRBJ1-1; 9 bases align to TRBD1. Germline CDR1 reads SQVTM; CDR2 reads ANQGSEA. CDR3 length: 13 amino acids. V shed 1 base, J shed 10 bases, and the junction held 7 bases outside the gene matches. CDR3 residues: CSVEATGGLGAFF. In DNA, the CDR3 is TGCAGCGTTGAAGCAACAGGGGGCTTGGGAGCTTTCTTT.

The rearrangement links TRBV7-3 to TRBJ2-3; 13 bases fit TRBD2. From germline, CDR1 is SGHTA and CDR2 FQGTGA. The junction had 8 bases not matched to a gene; V was cut back by 5 bases and J by 6 bases. This CDR3 is built from 16 residues. The CDR3 loop is CASSPGTSGASDTQYF. In DNA form, the CDR3 reads TGTGCCAGCAGCCCAGGGACTAGCGGGGCTAGTGATACGCAGTATTTT.

This clone was seen once. The chain carries TRBV4-2 and TRBJ1-5, with TRBD1 matching over 7 bases. V lost 4 bases to trimming and J lost 0 bases; unmatched junction nucleotides: 3. The CDR3 totals 15 residues. Germline values: CDR1 LGHNA, CDR2 YNFKEQ. This chain's CDR3 is CASSLDRDSNQPQHF. The CDR3 bases are TGTGCCAGCAGCCTAGACAGGGATAGCAATCAGCCCCAGCATTTT.

This clone was counted a few times. The CDR3 DNA follows: TGTGCCAGCAGTGAGTATCCGGCTGATGAAAAACTGTTTTTT. Amino acid sequence: CASSEYPADEKLFF. The chain couples TRBV2 to TRBJ1-4; D is uncertain. V lost 3 bases and J 6 bases, leaving 11 bases between the germline ends. The germline gives CDR1 SNHLY, CDR2 FYNNEI. The CDR3 is 14 residues long.

The rearrangement links TRBV30 to TRBJ2-1; weak D call: TRBD1 (5 bases). Germline lookup yields CDR1 GTSNPN and CDR2 SVGIG (reference sequence). V lost 2 bases, J lost 8 bases, and 13 bases lay in between. CDR3 length: 13 amino acids. The CDR3, as DNA: TGTGCCTGGAGTCCTCGGCAGGGCTATGAGCAGTTCTTC. Translation: CAWSPRQGYEQFF.

Concerning this clone: The sample has other DNA sequences that encode this CDR3 too. V gene TRBV7-9 combines with J gene TRBJ2-3, with D hard to call. This CDR3 is built from 12 residues. V dropped 3 bases and J dropped 4 bases, with 5 bases sitting between them. Germline V lookup: CDR1 SEHNR, CDR2 FQNEAQ (reference sequence). In DNA, the CDR3 is TGTGCCAGCAGCTTTAGTGCAGATACGCAGTATTTT. Protein sequence: CASSFSADTQYF.

The J gene is TRBJ1-1, the V gene TRBV19; weak D call: TRBD1 (6 bases). CDR1 LNHDA and CDR2 SQIVND come from the germline V gene (reference sequence). Trimming left V 5 bases short and J 0 bases short, with 22 bases between. This CDR3 spans 18 amino acids. CDR3 DNA: TGTGCCAGTAGTCCCGGGACATTGGGCCGTCATATGAACACTGAAGCTTTCTTT. Translated, it gives CASSPGTLGRHMNTEAFF.